A single sample gave rise to the 13 T cell receptor beta chains below, sequenced in a study of T cells in Graves' hyperthyroidism and ophthalmopathy. Using RNA transcripts as the source, TCR beta CDR3 regions were amplified. During a first-round RT-PCR of the TCR CDR3, the HTBI primer set was used. TCRdb recomputed calls from the multiplex PCR reads with MiXCR, one row per CDR3 protein. The profile covers approximately 600,000 distinct CDR3 sequences, with more than 20% appearing a single time and about 35% taken by the ten largest. Sequencing used blood. Receptors were obtained from a man under 40 with Graves' ophthalmopathy.

With respect to this clonotype: The DNA is omitted, as the CDR3 cannot be located on it reliably, and the CDR3 follows TCRdb's listing. The rearrangement uses TRBV2 and TRBJ1-4; TRBD1, as called in the table, went unchecked against the DNA. The CDR3 adds up to 13 amino acids, both ends counted. In germline, CDR1 is SNHLY, CDR2 FYNNEI. This CDR3 is CASSEQGEKNCFF.

The gene calls are TRBV19 and TRBJ2-1, with 9 bases lining up with TRBD2. V lost 6 bases to trimming and J lost 9 bases; unmatched junction nucleotides: 9. CDR1 is LNHDA, CDR2 SQIVND, per germline (reference sequence). This CDR3 has 14 residues. DNA of the CDR3: TGTGCCAGTAGATTTAGCGGGGGCGGCGGTGAGCAGTTCTTC. Its protein product is CASRFSGGGGEQFF.

In its sample, this clonotype was seen a few times. The J gene is TRBJ1-5, the V gene TRBV20-1, with D unresolved. The ends were cut back, 3 bases at V and 1 base at J, with 7 bases in the middle. The CDR3 is 13 amino acids. Germline CDR1 and CDR2: DFQATT and SNEGSKA (reference sequence). CDR3 region: CSASSVSNQPQHF. CDR3 nucleotide sequence: TGCAGTGCTAGCTCCGTAAGCAATCAGCCCCAGCATTTT.

The chain recombines TRBV28 with TRBJ2-1; perhaps TRBD2 as D (6 bases). CDR1 and CDR2 (germline): MDHEN, SYDVKM. The CDR3 spans 16 residues. Trimming left V 5 bases short and J 2 bases short, with 16 bases between. The CDR3 region has the DNA TGTGCCAGCAGTCGCCTGGCCGGGAGAACCTACAATGAGCAGTTCTTC. Its protein is CASSRLAGRTYNEQFF.

V gene TRBV3-1 combines with J gene TRBJ1-4, with a weak D call TRBD1 (5 bases). The germline V and J ends were trimmed by 4 bases and 8 bases, with 17 bases remaining between them. CDR3 length equals 15 residues. CDR1 and CDR2 (germline): LGHDT, YNNKEL (reference sequence). CDR3 sequence: CASSLAGGHVEKLFF. Written as DNA, the CDR3 is TGTGCCAGCAGCCTAGCCGGAGGACACGTCGAAAAACTGTTTTTT.

The genes are TRBV24-1 and TRBJ1-1; D remains unclear. This CDR3 region has 13 residues. Germline V gene sequence: CDR1 KGHDR, CDR2 SFDVKD. The V and J ends lost 5 bases and 4 bases respectively, with 10 bases between them. CDR3 nucleotide sequence: TGTGCCACCAGTGCGGACTGGGGCACTGAAGCTTTCTTT. It is translated as CATSADWGTEAFF.

This clonotype was seen ten or more times. The chain recombines TRBV27 with TRBJ1-2; 7 bases are a match to TRBD1. In germline, CDR1 is MNHEY, CDR2 SMNVEV (reference sequence). The J segment lost 5 bases and the V segment lost 5 bases, leaving 11 bases of the junction unmatched. There are 15 residues in the CDR3. In DNA form, the CDR3 reads TGTGCCAGCAGTGCCACGGCAGGGGGGAAGTATGGCTACACCTTC. It yields the protein CASSATAGGKYGYTF.

The V and J genes are TRBV6-2 or TRBV6-3 and TRBJ1-1; D is possibly TRBD1 (5 bases). Germline lookup yields CDR1 MNHEY and CDR2 SVGEGT. Trimming pared 6 bases from V and 4 bases from J, leaving 15 bases between. This CDR3 contains 14 residues. The CDR3 sequence is CASSQPGYVTEAFF. CDR3 coding DNA: TGTGCCAGCAGCCAACCAGGGTATGTCACTGAAGCTTTCTTT.

This clonotype has at least ten counts. This sequence joins TRBV11-1 and TRBJ2-1; perhaps TRBD2 as D (6 bases). Trimming removed 5 bases from V and 3 bases from J, with 17 bases in between. CDR1 and CDR2 (germline): SGHAT, FQDESV (reference sequence). There are 16 residues in the CDR3. The CDR3 spells CASSLHRDLGYNEQFF. Written as DNA, the CDR3 is TGTGCCAGCAGCCTGCACCGGGACTTGGGCTACAATGAGCAGTTCTTC.

This chain connects TRBV12-3 or TRBV12-4 to TRBJ1-5, with no clear D. V shed 4 bases and J shed 2 bases, with 18 bases lying between them. The CDR3 totals 17 residues. CDR3 in amino acids: CASSSTLHGRGNQPQHF. CDR3 sequence (DNA): TGTGCCAGCAGTTCGACCCTACACGGCCGCGGCAATCAGCCCCAGCATTTT.

This clonotype was picked up many times. V is TRBV7-6 and J is TRBJ1-5, with D tentatively TRBD1 (5 bases). The germline gives CDR1 SGHVS, CDR2 FNYEAQ. The V gene lost 0 bases and the J gene lost 4 bases, with 7 bases spanning the gap. The CDR3 is 14 amino acids. The CDR3 loop is CASSLAQGNQPQHF. The CDR3 nucleotides read TGTGCCAGCAGCTTAGCGCAGGGTAATCAGCCCCAGCATTTT.

The J gene is TRBJ2-7, the V gene TRBV2; 7 bases are a match to TRBD1. The CDR3 totals 12 residues. In germline, CDR1 is SNHLY, CDR2 FYNNEI. J lost 6 bases, V lost 6 bases, and 5 bases had no gene match. The CDR3 DNA sequence: TGTGCCAGCAGCGACAGGGTAACCGAGCAGTACTTC. Encoded protein: CASSDRVTEQYF.

The chain is built from TRBV5-4 and TRBJ2-3, with D perhaps TRBD2 (5 bases). Germline V gene lookup returns CDR1 SGHNT and CDR2 YYREEE (reference sequence). The CDR3 totals 15 residues. With 2 bases removed from V and 2 bases from J, the gap between germline ends came to 12 bases. The CDR3 region is CASSLGAETTDTQYF. The DNA for the CDR3 is TGTGCCAGCAGCTTAGGAGCGGAAACCACAGATACGCAGTATTTT.